These 24 T cell receptor beta chains share one sample of origin, sequenced in a study of spatial heterogeneity in lung cancer. TCRdb processed the 5' RACE reads anew with MiXCR; each CDR3 protein has one entry. The table records tens of thousands of distinct CDR3 sequences, 5.5% to 8.5% of them present only once. The time point: sample taken at primary tumor resection. Sequencing of whole RNA from tumor, nontumor lung or frozen PBMC involved no sorting. Material: PBMCs, obtained at surgery. The receptors stem from a male donor with early-stage non-small cell lung cancer.

In this sample, this clonotype turned up a few times. The chain links TRBV20-1 to TRBJ2-7, with D unresolved. CDR3 length: 11 residues. The V and J ends lost 3 bases and 7 bases respectively, with 10 bases between them. CDR1 and CDR2 from the germline V gene are DFQATT and SNEGSKA (reference sequence). CDR3 sequence (DNA): TGCAGTGCTAGCCAAGGACCTGAGCAGTACGTC. It specifies CSASQGPEQYV.

This clonotype was observed at least ten times. The V call is TRBV15, the J call TRBJ1-5, with TRBD1 matching 7 bases. Germline-derived CDR1 and CDR2 are LNHNV and YYDKDF (reference sequence). V lost 0 bases to trimming and J lost 6 bases; unmatched junction nucleotides: 5. The CDR3 covers 15 residues. CDR3 bases: TGTGCCACCAGCAGAGATAAACAGGGGATTCAGCCCCAGCATTTT. Protein sequence: CATSRDKQGIQPQHF.

This clonotype was counted between two and nine times. The rearrangement joins TRBV20-1 to TRBJ2-6, with TRBD1 matching over 7 bases. The V gene end was trimmed by 5 bases and the J gene end by 2 bases; junction bases not matched to a gene: 6. The CDR3 contains 15 residues. The germline CDR1 and CDR2 sequences are DFQATT and SNEGSKA (reference sequence). CDR3 sequence reads: CSARRQGTGANVLTF. The CDR3 DNA follows: TGCAGTGCTCGGAGACAGGGCACTGGGGCCAACGTCCTGACTTTC.

The chain carries TRBV5-1 and TRBJ1-1; a possible D gene is TRBD1 (5 bases). Trimming pared 0 bases from V and 5 bases from J, leaving 14 bases between. This CDR3 region has 15 residues. Germline CDR1 SGHRS, CDR2 YFSETQ. The CDR3 region has the DNA TGCGCCAGCAGCTTGGTAGGGGAGGAAATAACTGAAGCTTTCTTT. Protein: CASSLVGEEITEAFF.

By sample share, this clonotype is medium-sized. The chain couples TRBV6-1 to TRBJ2-3, with D tentatively TRBD1 or TRBD2 (5 bases each). The germline V gene has CDR1 MNHNS and CDR2 SASEGT. The CDR3 runs to 14 residues. Trimming took off 4 bases at V and 5 bases at J, with 13 bases between the two ends. CDR3 amino acids: CASSALGDGDTQYF. CDR3 nucleotide sequence: TGTGCCAGCAGTGCTCTGGGGGATGGAGATACGCAGTATTTT.

This clonotype was seen repeatedly, ten times or more. The junction and the germline gene differ at one end; a read error may be behind it. The V gene is TRBV29-1, the J gene TRBJ2-1; no definite D call. Germline CDR1 and CDR2: SQVTM and ANQGSEA. CDR3 length equals 10 residues. DNA for the CDR3: TGCAGCGTCCGCTACGATGAGCAGTTCTTC. Protein product: CSVRYDEQFF.

This clonotype was counted between two and nine times. The rearrangement joins TRBV7-2 to TRBJ2-2; D is undetermined. From germline, CDR1 is SGHTA and CDR2 FQGNSA. The CDR3 has 15 residues. V lost 5 bases and J 5 bases, leaving 15 bases between the germline ends. DNA of the CDR3: TGTGCCAGCAGCCCAGCCCAACAATTAACCGGGGAGCTGTTTTTT. It is translated as CASSPAQQLTGELFF. Full variable domain (missing parts from reference TRBV7-2 and TRBJ2-2): GAGVSQSPSNKVTEKGKDVELRCDPISGHTALYWYRQSLGQGLEFLIYFQGNSAPDKSGLPSDRFSAERTGGSVSTLTIQRTQQEDSAVYLCASSPAQQLTGELFFGEGSRLTVL.

This clonotype was recorded at least ten times. The genes are TRBV5-1 and TRBJ1-1, with D possibly TRBD1 on 5 matching bases. Germline-derived CDR1 and CDR2 are SGHRS and YFSETQ. The CDR3 runs to 16 residues. Trimming took 0 bases from V and 4 from J, leaving 16 bases between them. CDR3 DNA: TGCGCCAGCAGCTTGGTTGCGGGGGATGCGACCACTGAAGCTTTCTTT. It encodes CASSLVAGDATTEAFF.

This clonotype showed up just a few times. V gene TRBV6-5 combines with J gene TRBJ2-2; no firm D call. V was shortened by 3 bases and J by 0 bases, with 8 bases between the two germline ends. In germline, CDR1 is MNHEY, CDR2 SVGAGI. The CDR3 is 15 residues long. Written as DNA, the CDR3 is TGTGCCAGCAGTTATTGGCAGACGAACACCGGGGAGCTGTTTTTT. Residues: CASSYWQTNTGELFF.

This clonotype was detected ten times or more. The chain uses TRBV11-3 and TRBJ2-7, with 7 bases that match TRBD1. The germline gives CDR1 SGHNT, CDR2 YENEEA. The V gene end was trimmed by 1 base and the J gene end by 0 bases; junction bases not matched to a gene: 3. The CDR3 extends over 15 amino acids. The CDR3 reads CASSLGGQDSYEQYF. CDR3 DNA: TGTGCCAGCAGCTTAGGAGGACAGGACTCCTACGAGCAGTACTTC.

This clonotype was counted many times. The rearrangement uses TRBV10-3 and TRBJ1-1; the D gene is possibly TRBD1 (5 bases). Trimming removed 4 bases at V and 5 bases at J, with 14 bases between. The CDR3 loop spans 14 amino acids. The germline CDR1 and CDR2 sequences are ENHRY and SYGVKD. The CDR3, as DNA: TGTGCCATCAGTGGGACGCAGGGTGGGACTGAAGCTTTCTTT. Protein product: CAISGTQGGTEAFF.

This clonotype was counted ten times or more. CDR3 nucleotides: TGTGCCAGCATTAGTAGGGGGAGGCTGCGGACCGGGGAGCTGTTTTTT. This sequence encodes CASISRGRLRTGELFF. The rearrangement joins TRBV27 to TRBJ2-2; D may correspond to TRBD1 or TRBD2 (6 bases each). Between the trimmed V and J ends, which lost 7 bases and 5 bases, there was a span of 20 bases. Germline V gene data show CDR1 as MNHEY and CDR2 as SMNVEV (reference sequence). This CDR3 has 16 residues.

In its sample, this clonotype is medium-sized. This sequence joins TRBV25-1 and TRBJ2-3; D is ambiguous. This CDR3 is 15 amino acids long. V was pared by 5 bases and J by 5 bases, with 17 bases between. Per the germline V gene, CDR1 is MGHDK and CDR2 is SYGVNS. CDR3 in amino acids: CASSTGLTILDTQYF. The DNA for the CDR3 is TGTGCCAGCAGTACCGGGCTTACAATATTAGATACGCAGTATTTT.

In its sample, this clonotype is medium-sized. The V gene is TRBV28, the J gene TRBJ1-1; the D gene is possibly TRBD1 (6 bases). V lost 5 bases, J lost 6 bases, and 16 bases lay in between. Germline-derived CDR1 and CDR2 are MDHEN and SYDVKM. The CDR3 loop spans 14 amino acids. CDR3 sequence (DNA): TGTGCCAGCAGTGCAGGGGCCCCGGCCCCTGAAGCTTTCTTT. Protein product: CASSAGAPAPEAFF. The complete variable domain, with remaining parts taken from reference TRBV28 and TRBJ1-1, reads DVKVTQSSRYLVKRTGEKVFLECVQDMDHENMFWYRQDPGLGLRLIYFSYDVKMKEKGDIPEGYSVSREKKERFSLILESASTNQTSMYLCASSAGAPAPEAFFGQGTRLTVV.

This clonotype was recorded at least ten times. The rearrangement joins TRBV28 to TRBJ1-1; possibly TRBD1 for D (5 bases). From germline, CDR1 is MDHEN and CDR2 SYDVKM. Trimming took off 2 bases at V and 0 bases at J, with 7 bases between the two ends. The CDR3 has 14 amino acids. In DNA form, the CDR3 reads TGTGCCAGCAGTTTAGGGGGATTGAACACTGAAGCTTTCTTT. Translating it yields CASSLGGLNTEAFF.

This clonotype was seen at least ten times. The chain links TRBV7-2 to TRBJ1-6; 10 bases are shared with TRBD1. Germline CDR1 SGHTA, CDR2 FQGNSA. V lost 2 bases and J lost 7; bases outside the gene matches: 5. The CDR3 has 16 residues. CDR3 sequence reads: CASSLLWTGGNSPLHF. In DNA form, the CDR3 reads TGTGCCAGCAGCTTACTATGGACAGGGGGAAATTCACCCCTCCACTTT.

By share of the sample, this clonotype is medium-sized. The V gene is TRBV20-1, the J gene TRBJ2-5, with D perhaps matching TRBD2 (5 bases). CDR3 length: 14 residues. V gave up 5 bases and J gave up 2 bases, with 15 bases separating them. Germline CDR1 reads DFQATT; CDR2 reads SNEGSKA (reference sequence). The CDR3 nucleotides read TGCAGTGCTCTCCTTGCGGGCGGGCAAGAGACCCAGTACTTC. Translating it yields CSALLAGGQETQYF.

This clonotype has at least ten counts. The chain recombines TRBV6-6 with TRBJ1-6, with unresolved D. This CDR3 has 14 amino acids. V dropped 5 bases and J dropped 3 bases, with 8 bases sitting between them. Per the germline V gene, CDR1 is MNHNY and CDR2 is SVGAGI (reference sequence). The CDR3 is CASSDRGYNSPLHF. CDR3 bases: TGTGCCAGCAGTGATCGGGGCTATAATTCACCCCTCCACTTT.

The V gene is TRBV6-5, the J gene TRBJ1-6; 8 bases fit TRBD1. This CDR3 has 14 residues. Losses at the gene ends were 6 bases for V and 7 bases for J; bases not matched to a gene: 5. In germline, CDR1 is MNHEY, CDR2 SVGAGI. This CDR3 reads CASSTGQGNSPLHF. CDR3 coding DNA: TGTGCCAGCAGCACCGGACAGGGAAATTCACCCCTCCACTTT.

This clonotype occurred many times. V is TRBV30 and J is TRBJ1-2; no definite D call. The germline V gene encodes CDR1 GTSNPN and CDR2 SVGIG (reference sequence). The CDR3 runs 14 residues. V was shortened by 5 bases and J by 1 base, with 14 bases between the two germline ends. The CDR3 loop reads CAWLLVGLNYGYTF. DNA for the CDR3: TGTGCCTGGCTACTAGTAGGGCTTAACTATGGCTACACCTTC.

In this sample, this clonotype turned up many times. CDR3 sequence: CASSQSDSYEQYF. DNA for the CDR3: TGCGCCAGCAGTCAGAGTGACTCCTACGAGCAGTACTTC. The V and J genes are TRBV5-1 and TRBJ2-7; D call uncertain. The CDR3 loop spans 13 amino acids. Germline V CDR1 and CDR2: SGHRS, YFSETQ. Trimming left V 5 bases short and J 0 bases short, with 9 bases between. Looking up the rest from reference TRBV5-1 and TRBJ2-7 gives the full variable domain: KAGVTQTPRYLIKTRGQQVTLSCSPISGHRSVSWYQQTPGQGLQFLFEYFSETQRNKGNFPGRFSGRQFSNSRSEMNVSTLELGDSALYLCASSQSDSYEQYFGPGTRLTVT.

This clonotype was observed at least ten times. One end of the junction varies from germline; a read error may be responsible. This rearrangement joins TRBV20-1 to TRBJ2-4, with D hard to call. CDR3 length: 13 residues. Germline values: CDR1 DFQATT, CDR2 SNEGSKA (reference sequence). The CDR3 sequence: CSAIRLSGDIQYF. The CDR3 nucleotides are TGCAGCGCTATTCGGTTGAGTGGAGACATTCAGTACTTC.

There are a few counts of this clonotype. This rearrangement joins TRBV7-3 to TRBJ2-5; 7 bases align to TRBD1. CDR1 and CDR2 (germline): SGHTA, FQGTGA. The CDR3 consists of 14 residues. V was pared by 5 bases and J by 5 bases, with 8 bases of the junction left unmatched. The CDR3 here is CASSPGGAWETQYF. CDR3 DNA sequence: TGTGCCAGCAGCCCAGGGGGTGCGTGGGAGACCCAGTACTTC.

This clonotype was observed at least ten times. Written as DNA, the CDR3 is TGTGCCAGCAGCTCGACGACAGACACCGGGGAGCTGTTTTTT. This encodes CASSSTTDTGELFF. The rearrangement joins TRBV13 to TRBJ2-2; possible D gene TRBD1, 5 bases. Germline values: CDR1 PRHDT, CDR2 FYEKMQ (reference sequence). The CDR3 totals 14 residues. Trimming shortened V by 4 bases and J by 3 bases, and 9 bases separated the two germline ends.